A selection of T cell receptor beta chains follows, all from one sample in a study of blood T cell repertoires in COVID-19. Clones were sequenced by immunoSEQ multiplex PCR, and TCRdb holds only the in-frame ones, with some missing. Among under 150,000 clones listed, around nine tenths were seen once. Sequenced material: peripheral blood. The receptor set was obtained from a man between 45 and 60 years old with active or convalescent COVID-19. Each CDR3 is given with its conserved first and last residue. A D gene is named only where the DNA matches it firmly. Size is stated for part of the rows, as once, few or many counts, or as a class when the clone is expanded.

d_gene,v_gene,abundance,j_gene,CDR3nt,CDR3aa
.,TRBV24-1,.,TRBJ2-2,TGTGCCACCAGTGACCAAACAGATACCACCGGGGAGCTGTTTTTT,CATSDQTDTTGELFF
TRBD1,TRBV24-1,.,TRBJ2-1,TGTGCCACCAGTGATTTTCGGGACAGGGACAACAATGAGCAGTTCTTC,CATSDFRDRDNNEQFF
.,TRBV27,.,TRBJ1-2,TGTGCCAGCAGGCGATTCGCACAGGGCGGGGGCTACACCTTC,CASRRFAQGGGYTF
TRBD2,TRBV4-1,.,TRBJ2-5,TGCGCCAGCAGCCTAACCGGGACTAGTCGGGATGGGGAGACCCAGTACTTC,CASSLTGTSRDGETQYF
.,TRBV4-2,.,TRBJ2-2,TGTGCCAGCAGCCAAGTGACAGCGAACACCGGGGAGCTGTTTTTT,CASSQVTANTGELFF
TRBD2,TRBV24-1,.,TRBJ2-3,TGTGCCACCAGTGACGGCGGGAGGGGCACGCAGTATTTT,CATSDGGRGTQYF
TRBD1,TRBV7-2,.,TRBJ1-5,TGTGCCAGCAGCCAATCGACAGGGTCGCAGCCCCAGCATTTT,CASSQSTGSQPQHF
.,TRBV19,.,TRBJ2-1,TGTGCCAGTAGTAGAGGCTCCTACAATGAGCAGTTCTTC,CASSRGSYNEQFF
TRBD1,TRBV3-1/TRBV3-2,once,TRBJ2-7,TGTGCCAGCAGTCGATTGACAGGGGCCTACGAGCAGTACTTC,CASSRLTGAYEQYF
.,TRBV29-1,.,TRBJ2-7,TGCAGCGTTGTGGGGGGGGCGTGGGCCTCCTCCTACGAGCAGTACTTC,CSVVGGAWASSYEQYF
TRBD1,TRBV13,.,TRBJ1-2,TGTGCCAGCAGCTCGACAGGGGGTCGGGGCTACACCTTC,CASSSTGGRGYTF
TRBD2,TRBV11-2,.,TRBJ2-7,TGTGCCAGCAGTTTCGTCACTAGCGGGAGCTCCTACGAGCAGTACTTC,CASSFVTSGSSYEQYF
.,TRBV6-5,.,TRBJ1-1,TGTGCCAGCATACGGACCCAGGGCACTGAAGCTTTCTTT,CASIRTQGTEAFF
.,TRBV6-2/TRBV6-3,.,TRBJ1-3,TGTGCCAGCAGTTACCCCTATATCTCCAGCCAGAGGATCAACACCATATATTTT,CASSYPYISSQRINTIYF